This T cell receptor beta chain was identified during a study of control samples from healthy donors and cancer patients. There are 15 residues in the CDR3. This clone has only one observation. This table comes from immunoSEQ multiplex PCR, and its TCRdb copy is limited to in-frame clones, with some not included. Of some 130,000 clones in the sample, over 85% were seen once. The sequenced material came from PBMCs. This chain joins TRBV21-1 and TRBJ1-2. TRBV21-1 is an annotated pseudogene. This receptor was identified in a man aged 50-59 years with head and neck cancer. The CDR3 spells CASSKTDTRSDGYTF. CDR3 coding DNA: TGTGCCAGCAGCAAAACCGATACCCGGAGCGATGGCTACACCTTC.